These T cell receptor beta chains were read from a single sample in a study of cytomegalovirus exposure and HLA in healthy donors. Sequenced by immunoSEQ multiplex PCR; TCRdb stores in-frame clones only, minus some. The sample holds tens of thousands of clones, 6.5% to 8% seen once. The source material was PBMCs. These receptors all stem from a man in his fifties or sixties in good health and CMV-seronegative. The CDR3 runs from the conserved cysteine through the conserved F or W. Size values are once, few and many counts, or a class for expanded clones, and some rows have none.

J,size,V,CDR3
TRBJ1-2,.,TRBV6-6,CASSYSSSGTGYTF
TRBJ1-1,few,TRBV7-8,CASSVFPDRNTEAFF
TRBJ2-3,.,TRBV11-3,CASSLGLAGGGDTQYF
TRBJ1-2,.,TRBV19,CASSTAGLEYGYTF
TRBJ1-5,few,TRBV23-1,CASMQRTGADQPQHF
TRBJ2-7,few,TRBV2,CASRELTGISYEQYF
TRBJ2-7,few,TRBV2,CASSERDRLPYEQYF
TRBJ2-7,.,TRBV19,CASTPVEGATYEQYF
TRBJ1-4,few,TRBV4-3,CASSREGPSGGSMGNEKLFF
TRBJ1-5,.,TRBV19,CASSSPGGFQPQHF
TRBJ1-2,many,TRBV28,CASSSPTGNYGYTF
TRBJ1-1,few,TRBV5-4,CASSFPGEGPEAFF
TRBJ2-7,few,TRBV7-9,CASSPGLAGPYEQYF
TRBJ1-4,.,TRBV28,CATVGGLNEKLFF
TRBJ1-5,.,TRBV12-5,CASGLDTNQPQHF
TRBJ1-5,few,TRBV29-1,CSAATGGGQPQHF
TRBJ2-7,few,TRBV5-1,CASSPGPGTYEQYF
TRBJ2-2,few,TRBV5-1,CASSLEAARGTGELFF
TRBJ1-2,.,TRBV2,CASRGDGGYTF
TRBJ2-1,few,TRBV20-1,CSARQYTEQFF
TRBJ2-7,.,TRBV6-5,CASSYSTGTGTYEQYF
TRBJ1-1,few,TRBV10-2,CASSDEGLNTEAFF
TRBJ2-1,.,TRBV5-4,CASSHQTRNEQFF
TRBJ1-4,.,TRBV30,CAWEDRGNEKLFF
TRBJ2-7,.,TRBV29-1,CSVEGQGAYEQYF
TRBJ2-5,few,TRBV6-4,CASILGEAQYF
TRBJ2-7,.,TRBV7-6,CASSLGSDISYEQYF
TRBJ1-4,.,TRBV7-6,CASSLTGRGEKLFF
TRBJ1-1,few,TRBV14,CASSQSSRTEAFF
TRBJ2-7,few,TRBV7-2,CASSHPGNEQYF
TRBJ1-3,few,TRBV9,CASSAGDSGNTIYF
TRBJ2-3,.,TRBV6-5,CASRTGGAGTDTQYF
TRBJ2-7,many,TRBV6-1,CASSEAQGSSYEQYF
TRBJ2-5,few,TRBV7-9,CASSLAPQTTFKETQYF
TRBJ2-5,.,TRBV19,CASSMAGLAGDGGTQYF
TRBJ2-2,few,TRBV15,CATSRQTGNPNTGELFF
TRBJ1-3,.,TRBV7-9,CASSFQGASGNTIYF
TRBJ2-1,few,TRBV11-1,CASSHNSRLISGDNEQFF
TRBJ2-1,.,TRBV6-6,CASSYGPPDNEQFF
TRBJ2-5,.,TRBV5-1,CASSLEGSGPNGVRETQYF
TRBJ2-2,few,TRBV6-1,CASSAPRTGTTGELFF
TRBJ2-3,.,TRBV6-4,CASSPSGSTDTQYF
TRBJ1-1,few,TRBV25-1,CASSPRQNTEAFF
TRBJ1-1,few,TRBV4-1,CASSHPEQTMNTEAFF
TRBJ1-1,.,TRBV28,CASSRQGPEAFF
TRBJ1-6,few,TRBV28,CASSGGVSNNSPLHF
TRBJ2-5,.,TRBV7-3,CASSLTGAKETQYF
TRBJ1-2,few,TRBV7-9,CASSLAGPFYGYTF
TRBJ1-4,.,TRBV30,CAWSVGTASNEKLFF
TRBJ2-1,few,TRBV5-1,CASSLNSDEQFF
TRBJ2-5,.,TRBV28,CASSFSGAQETQYF
TRBJ1-1,few,TRBV12-5,CASGPDLAATEAFF